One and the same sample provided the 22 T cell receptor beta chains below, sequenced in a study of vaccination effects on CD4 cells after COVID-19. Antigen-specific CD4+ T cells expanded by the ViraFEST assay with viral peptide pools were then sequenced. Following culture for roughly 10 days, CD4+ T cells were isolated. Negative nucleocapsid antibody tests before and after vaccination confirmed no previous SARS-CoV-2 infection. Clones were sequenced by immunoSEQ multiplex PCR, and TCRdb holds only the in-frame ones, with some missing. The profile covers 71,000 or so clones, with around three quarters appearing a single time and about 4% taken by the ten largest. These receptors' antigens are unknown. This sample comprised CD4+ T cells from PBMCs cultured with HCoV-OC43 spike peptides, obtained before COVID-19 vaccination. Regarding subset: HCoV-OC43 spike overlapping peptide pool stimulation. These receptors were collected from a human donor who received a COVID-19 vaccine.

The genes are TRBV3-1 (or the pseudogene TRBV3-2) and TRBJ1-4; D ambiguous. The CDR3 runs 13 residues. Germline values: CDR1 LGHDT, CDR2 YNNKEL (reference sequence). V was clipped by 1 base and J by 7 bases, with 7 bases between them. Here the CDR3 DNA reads TGTGCCAGCAGCCAAGGAAGGCGTGAAAAACTGTTTTTT. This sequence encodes CASSQGRREKLFF.

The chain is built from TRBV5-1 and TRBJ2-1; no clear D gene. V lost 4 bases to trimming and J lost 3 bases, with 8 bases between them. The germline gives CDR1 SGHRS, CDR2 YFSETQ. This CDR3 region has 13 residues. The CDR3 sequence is CASSPTGYNEQFF. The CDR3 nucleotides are TGCGCCAGCAGCCCTACGGGCTACAATGAGCAGTTCTTC.

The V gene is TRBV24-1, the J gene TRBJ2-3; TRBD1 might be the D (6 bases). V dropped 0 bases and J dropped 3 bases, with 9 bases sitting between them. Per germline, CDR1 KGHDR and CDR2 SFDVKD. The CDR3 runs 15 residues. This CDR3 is CATSDLLGGTDTQYF. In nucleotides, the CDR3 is TGTGCCACCAGTGATTTGCTAGGGGGTACAGATACGCAGTATTTT.

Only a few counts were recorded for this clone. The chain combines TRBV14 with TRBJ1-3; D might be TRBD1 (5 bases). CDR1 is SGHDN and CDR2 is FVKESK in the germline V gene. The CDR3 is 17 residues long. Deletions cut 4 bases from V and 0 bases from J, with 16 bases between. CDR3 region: CASSRQGGVYSGNTIYF. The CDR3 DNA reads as TGTGCCAGCAGCCGTCAGGGCGGAGTTTACTCTGGAAACACCATATATTTT.

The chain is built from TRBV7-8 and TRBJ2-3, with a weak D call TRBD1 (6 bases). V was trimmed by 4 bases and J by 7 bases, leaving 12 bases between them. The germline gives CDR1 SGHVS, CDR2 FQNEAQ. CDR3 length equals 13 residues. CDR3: CASSSRTGNTQYF. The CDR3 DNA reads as TGTGCCAGCAGCTCCCGAACAGGGAATACGCAGTATTTT.

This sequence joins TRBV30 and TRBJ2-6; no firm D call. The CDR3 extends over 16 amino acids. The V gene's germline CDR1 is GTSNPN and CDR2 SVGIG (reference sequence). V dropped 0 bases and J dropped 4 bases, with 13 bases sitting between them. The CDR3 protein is CAWSVSHVSGANVLTF. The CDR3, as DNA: TGTGCCTGGAGTGTAAGCCACGTGTCCGGGGCCAACGTCCTGACTTTC.

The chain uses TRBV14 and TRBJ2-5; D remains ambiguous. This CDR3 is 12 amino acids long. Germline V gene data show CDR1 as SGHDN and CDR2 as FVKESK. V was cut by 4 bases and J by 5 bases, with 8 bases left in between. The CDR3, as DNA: TGTGCCAGCAGCCGAGTGGGGGAGACCCAGTACTTC. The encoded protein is CASSRVGETQYF.

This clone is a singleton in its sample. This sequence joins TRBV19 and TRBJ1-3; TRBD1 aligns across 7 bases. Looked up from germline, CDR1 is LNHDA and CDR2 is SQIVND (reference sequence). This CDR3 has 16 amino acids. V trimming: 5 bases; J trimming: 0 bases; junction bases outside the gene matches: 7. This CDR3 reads CASSRGQMSSGNTIYF. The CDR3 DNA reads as TGTGCCAGTAGTCGGGGACAGATGAGCTCTGGAAACACCATATATTTT.

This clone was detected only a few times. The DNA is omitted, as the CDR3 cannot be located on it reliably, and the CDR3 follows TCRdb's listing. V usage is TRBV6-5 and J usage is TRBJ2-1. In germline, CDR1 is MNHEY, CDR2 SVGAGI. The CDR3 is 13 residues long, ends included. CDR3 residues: CASILGPHNEQFF.

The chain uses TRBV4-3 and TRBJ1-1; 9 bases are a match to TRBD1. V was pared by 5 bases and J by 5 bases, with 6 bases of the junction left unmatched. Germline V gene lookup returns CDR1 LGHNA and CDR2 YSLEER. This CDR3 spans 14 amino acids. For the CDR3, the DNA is TGCGCCAGCAGCTCCGGGACAGGGTCGACTGAAGCTTTCTTT. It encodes CASSSGTGSTEAFF.

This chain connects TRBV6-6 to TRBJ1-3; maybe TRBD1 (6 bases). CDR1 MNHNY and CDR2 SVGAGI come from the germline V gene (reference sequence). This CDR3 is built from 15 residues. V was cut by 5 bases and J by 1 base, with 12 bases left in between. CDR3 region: CASSPDRRSGNTIYF. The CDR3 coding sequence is TGTGCCAGCAGTCCTGACAGGAGGTCTGGAAACACCATATATTTT.

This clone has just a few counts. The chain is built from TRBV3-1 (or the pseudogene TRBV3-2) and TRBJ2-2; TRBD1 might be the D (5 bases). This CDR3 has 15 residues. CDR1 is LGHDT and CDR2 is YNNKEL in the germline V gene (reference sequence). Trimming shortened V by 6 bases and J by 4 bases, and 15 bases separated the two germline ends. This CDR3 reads CASSPRQSGTGELFF. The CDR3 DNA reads TGTGCCAGCAGTCCAAGACAGTCGGGCACCGGGGAGCTGTTTTTT.

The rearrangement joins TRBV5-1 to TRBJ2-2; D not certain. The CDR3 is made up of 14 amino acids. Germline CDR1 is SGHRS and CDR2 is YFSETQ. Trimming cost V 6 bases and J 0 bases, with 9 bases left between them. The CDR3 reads CASTETTNTGELFF. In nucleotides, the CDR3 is TGCGCCAGCACAGAAACAACGAACACCGGGGAGCTGTTTTTT.

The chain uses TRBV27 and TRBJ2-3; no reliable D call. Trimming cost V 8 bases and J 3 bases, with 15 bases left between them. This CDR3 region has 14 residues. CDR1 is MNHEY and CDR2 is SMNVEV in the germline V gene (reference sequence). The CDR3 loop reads CASSRRVETDTQYF. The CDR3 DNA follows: TGTGCCAGCTCGAGAAGGGTGGAAACAGATACGCAGTATTTT.

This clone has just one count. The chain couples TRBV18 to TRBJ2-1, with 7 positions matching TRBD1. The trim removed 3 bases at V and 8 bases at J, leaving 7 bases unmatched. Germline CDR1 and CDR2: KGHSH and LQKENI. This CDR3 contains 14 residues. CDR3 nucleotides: TGTGCCAGCTCACCTGCCCCCGGGACAGATGAGCAGTTCTTC. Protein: CASSPAPGTDEQFF. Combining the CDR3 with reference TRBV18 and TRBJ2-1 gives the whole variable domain NAGVMQNPRHLVRRRGQEARLRCSPMKGHSHVYWYRQLPEEGLKFMVYLQKENIIDESGMPKERFSAEFPKEGPSILRIQQVVRGDSAAYFCASSPAPGTDEQFFGPGTRLTVL.

The CDR3 region has the DNA TGTGCCTGGAGTCTGGACGTGGGTCAGCCCCAGCATTTT. Its protein is CAWSLDVGQPQHF. V gene TRBV30 combines with J gene TRBJ1-5, with D unresolved. The CDR3 has 13 amino acids. The V and J ends lost 2 bases and 6 bases respectively, with 11 bases between them. CDR1 is GTSNPN, CDR2 SVGIG, per germline (reference sequence).

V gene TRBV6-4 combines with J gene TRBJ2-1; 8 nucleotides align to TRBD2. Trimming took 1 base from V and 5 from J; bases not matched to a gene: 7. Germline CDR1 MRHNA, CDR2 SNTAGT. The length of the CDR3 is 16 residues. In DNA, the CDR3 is TGTGCCAGCAGTGACTTGGCGGGGGGCCCCCACAATGAGCAGTTCTTC. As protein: CASSDLAGGPHNEQFF.

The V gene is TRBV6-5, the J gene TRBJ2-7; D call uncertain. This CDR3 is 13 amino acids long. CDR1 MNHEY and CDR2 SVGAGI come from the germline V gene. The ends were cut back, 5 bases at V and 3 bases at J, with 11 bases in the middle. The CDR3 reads CASSPPGLYEQYV. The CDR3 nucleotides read TGTGCCAGCAGTCCCCCGGGCCTCTACGAGCAGTACGTC.

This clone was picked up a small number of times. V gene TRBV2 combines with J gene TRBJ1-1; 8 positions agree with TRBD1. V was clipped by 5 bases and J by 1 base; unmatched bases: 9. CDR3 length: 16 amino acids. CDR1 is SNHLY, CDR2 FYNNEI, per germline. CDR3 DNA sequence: TGTGCCAGCAGTCCAGGGACAGGAGCGGGGAACACTGAAGCTTTCTTT. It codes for CASSPGTGAGNTEAFF. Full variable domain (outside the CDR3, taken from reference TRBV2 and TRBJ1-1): EPEVTQTPSHQVTQMGQEVILRCVPISNHLYFYWYRQILGQKVEFLVSFYNNEISEKSEIFDDQFSVERPDGSNFTLKIRSTKLEDSAMYFCASSPGTGAGNTEAFFGQGTRLTVV.

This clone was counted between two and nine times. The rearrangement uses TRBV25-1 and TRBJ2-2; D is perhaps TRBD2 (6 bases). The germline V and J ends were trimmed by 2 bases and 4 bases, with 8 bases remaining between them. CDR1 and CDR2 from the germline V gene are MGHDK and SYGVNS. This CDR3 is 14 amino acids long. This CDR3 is CASSEAGSTGELFF. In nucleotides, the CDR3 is TGTGCCAGCAGTGAAGCGGGGAGCACCGGGGAGCTGTTTTTT.

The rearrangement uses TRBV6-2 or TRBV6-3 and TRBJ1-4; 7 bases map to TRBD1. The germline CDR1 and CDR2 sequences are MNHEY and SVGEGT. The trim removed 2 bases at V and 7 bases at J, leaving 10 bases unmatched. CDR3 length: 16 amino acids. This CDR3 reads CASSYGTGTASEKLFF. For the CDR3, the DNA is TGTGCCAGCAGTTACGGGACCGGGACAGCCTCTGAAAAACTGTTTTTT.

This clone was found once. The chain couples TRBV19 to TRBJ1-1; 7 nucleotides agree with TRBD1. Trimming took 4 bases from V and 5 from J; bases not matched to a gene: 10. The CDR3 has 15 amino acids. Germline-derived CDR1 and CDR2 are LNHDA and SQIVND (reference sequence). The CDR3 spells CASSKRTGLGTEAFF. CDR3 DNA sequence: TGTGCCAGTAGTAAACGGACAGGCCTGGGGACTGAAGCTTTCTTT. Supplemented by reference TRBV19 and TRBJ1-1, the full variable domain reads DGGITQSPKYLFRKEGQNVTLSCEQNLNHDAMYWYRQDPGQGLRLIYYSQIVNDFQKGDIAEGYSVSREKKESFPLTVTSAQKNPTAFYLCASSKRTGLGTEAFFGQGTRLTVV.